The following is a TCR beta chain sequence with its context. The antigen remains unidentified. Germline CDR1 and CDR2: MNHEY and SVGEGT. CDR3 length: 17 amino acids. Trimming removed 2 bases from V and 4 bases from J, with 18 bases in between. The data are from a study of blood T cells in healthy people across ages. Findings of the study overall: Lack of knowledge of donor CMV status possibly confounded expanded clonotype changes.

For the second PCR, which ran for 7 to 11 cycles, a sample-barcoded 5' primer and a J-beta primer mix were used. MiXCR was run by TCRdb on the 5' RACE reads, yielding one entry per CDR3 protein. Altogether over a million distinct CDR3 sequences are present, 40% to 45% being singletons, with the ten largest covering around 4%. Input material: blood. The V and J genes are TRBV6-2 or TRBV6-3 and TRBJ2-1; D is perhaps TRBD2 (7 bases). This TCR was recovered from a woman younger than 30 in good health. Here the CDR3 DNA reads TGTGCCAGCAGTTACGGGGTTGGGGGCGGGAGTTACAATGAGCAGTTCTTC. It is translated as CASSYGVGGGSYNEQFF.